These 10 T cell receptor beta chains came from one sample sequenced in a study of blood T cell repertoires in COVID-19. The method was immunoSEQ multiplex PCR; TCRdb's version includes in-frame clones alone and lacks a portion of them. The repertoire has about 150,000 clones, roughly 82% of them found once; the top ten carry around 9.8%. Sequenced input: peripheral blood. The source of these receptors is a woman in her 50s with acute or convalescent COVID-19.

This clone turned up a few times. V usage is TRBV19 and J usage is TRBJ1-1; D is undetermined. CDR3 length equals 14 residues. In germline, CDR1 is LNHDA, CDR2 SQIVND (reference sequence). The germline V and J ends were trimmed by 2 bases and 4 bases, with 11 bases remaining between them. The CDR3 protein is CASSIIPGSTEAFF. Written as DNA, the CDR3 is TGTGCCAGTAGTATAATTCCGGGGAGCACTGAAGCTTTCTTT.

The chain uses TRBV5-4 and TRBJ1-5; a weak D match, TRBD1 (6 bases). The ends were cut back, 0 bases at V and 0 bases at J, with 7 bases in the middle. This CDR3 is built from 15 residues. Germline lookup yields CDR1 SGHNT and CDR2 YYREEE (reference sequence). CDR3 protein: CASSLGGGSNQPQHF. Written as DNA, the CDR3 is TGTGCCAGCAGCTTGGGAGGGGGTAGCAATCAGCCCCAGCATTTT. Full variable domain (remainder filled in from reference TRBV5-4 and TRBJ1-5): ETGVTQSPTHLIKTRGQQVTLRCSSQSGHNTVSWYQQALGQGPQFIFQYYREEENGRGNFPPRFSGLQFPNYSSELNVNALELDDSALYLCASSLGGGSNQPQHFGDGTRLSIL.

The V and J genes are TRBV3-1 (or the pseudogene TRBV3-2) and TRBJ2-7, with 11 bases that match TRBD1. This CDR3 comprises 13 residues. The ends lost 6 bases at V and 5 bases at J; junction bases unmatched: 3. Germline CDR1 is LGHDT and CDR2 is YNNKEL (reference sequence). CDR3 in amino acids: CASRSGQGDEQYF. The CDR3 DNA follows: TGTGCCAGCAGGTCGGGACAGGGGGACGAGCAGTACTTC.

This clone was detected ten times or more. This sequence joins TRBV28 and TRBJ2-3; 13 bases line up with TRBD2. CDR1 and CDR2 from the germline V gene are MDHEN and SYDVKM. The length of the CDR3 is 17 residues. The V segment lost 5 bases and the J segment 9 bases; nucleotides outside the gene matches: 14. As DNA, the CDR3 is TGTGCCAGCAGTACCGTTACTAGCGGGAGGGAGGGTCGGACGCAGTATTTT. Its translation is CASSTVTSGREGRTQYF.

The V call is TRBV15, the J call TRBJ1-1; D not certain. Germline V lookup: CDR1 LNHNV, CDR2 YYDKDF (reference sequence). This CDR3 has 13 residues. V lost 6 bases and J lost 0, with 8 bases in between. The CDR3 region has the DNA TGTGCCACCAGTGGGAGGCTGAACACTGAAGCTTTCTTT. It yields the protein CATSGRLNTEAFF.

The V gene is TRBV5-1, the J gene TRBJ2-3; D possibly corresponds to TRBD1 (6 bases). V lost 5 bases, J lost 0 bases, and 10 bases lay in between. CDR3 length: 14 amino acids. The germline V gene encodes CDR1 SGHRS and CDR2 YFSETQ. DNA for the CDR3: TGCGCCAGCAGGGGGGCCTCTAGCACAGATACGCAGTATTTT. Amino acid sequence: CASRGASSTDTQYF.

This chain joins TRBV19 and TRBJ2-5; D may be TRBD1 (5 bases). V was pared by 3 bases and J by 5 bases, with 10 bases between. CDR1 LNHDA and CDR2 SQIVND come from the germline V gene (reference sequence). The CDR3 length is 13 residues. The CDR3 region has the DNA TGTGCCAGTAGTATCCTGGGGCGGGAGACCCAGTACTTC. Amino acids: CASSILGRETQYF.

The rearrangement links TRBV6-5 to TRBJ1-2; 11 bases are shared with TRBD1. The ends lost 6 bases at V and 3 bases at J; junction bases unmatched: 6. CDR3 length: 15 residues. Per the germline V gene, CDR1 is MNHEY and CDR2 is SVGAGI. In DNA form, the CDR3 reads TGTGCCAGCAGACTCGGACAGGGGGCGGACTATGGCTACACCTTC. This sequence encodes CASRLGQGADYGYTF.

This chain connects TRBV4-3 to TRBJ1-3, with 7 bases aligning to TRBD1. V was clipped by 0 bases and J by 1 base; unmatched bases: 3. Germline-derived CDR1 and CDR2 are LGHNA and YSLEER. This CDR3 is 16 amino acids long. The CDR3 region is CASSQDPGGSGNTIYF. The CDR3 DNA sequence: TGCGCCAGCAGCCAAGATCCAGGGGGGTCTGGAAACACCATATATTTT.

This chain connects TRBV18 to TRBJ1-6, with TRBD1 matching 7 bases. Per the germline V gene, CDR1 is KGHSH and CDR2 is LQKENI. Trimming cost V 2 bases and J 8 bases; bases outside gene matches: 0. The CDR3 spans 13 residues. The DNA of the CDR3 is TGTGCCAGCTCACCAGACAGGGATTCACCCCTCCACTTT. Amino acids: CASSPDRDSPLHF.